This TCR beta chain was sequenced for a study of T-cell memory formation after mild COVID-19. Study details: TCR clusters were largely donor specific.

Germline-derived CDR1 and CDR2 are SEHNR and FQNEAQ (reference sequence). The V end was cut by 10 bases, the J end by 0 bases, with 14 bases between. The CDR3 sequence is 14 residues long. MiXCR was run by TCRdb on the 5' RACE reads, yielding one entry per CDR3 protein. The top ten hold around 22% of the sample, which has around 140,000 distinct CDR3 sequences, roughly a quarter seen once. This clonotype has a single count. Sequencing input: PBMCs or a T cell subset sorted from them (not recorded which). V gene TRBV7-9 combines with J gene TRBJ2-3; weak D call: TRBD2 (5 bases). The clonotype originates from an adult woman who had mild COVID-19 (a few samples of this study predate the infection). Cell type and time point are not known. CDR3 DNA: TGTGCCACCGCCGGGGATTTTAGCACAGATACGCAGTATTTT. Translation gives CATAGDFSTDTQYF.